The entry below describes one T cell receptor beta chain. The sample is drawn from a study of control samples from healthy donors and cancer patients. Sequenced by immunoSEQ multiplex PCR; TCRdb stores in-frame clones only, minus some. Counted here are roughly 400,000 clones, 75% to 95% occurring once; the ten biggest clones make up more than 6%. The CDR3 runs 14 residues. Deletions cut 0 bases from V and 5 bases from J, with 10 bases between. Germline CDR1 is LNHNV and CDR2 is YYDKDF (reference sequence). This sequence joins TRBV15 and TRBJ2-5; D may be TRBD1 (6 bases). This receptor was taken from a man in his forties with head and neck cancer. The source material was PBMCs. The CDR3 region is CATSRDRRGETQYF. The CDR3, as DNA: TGTGCCACCAGCAGAGATCGAAGGGGGGAGACCCAGTACTTC.